This T cell receptor beta chain was documented in a study of blood T cells in healthy people across ages. Caucasian individuals from Russia who were healthy and aged 6 to 90 acted as donors. The study's findings and limits: Per million T cells, TCR beta diversity dropped about linearly as age rose. Naive CD4+ cell counts and diversity both ran higher in long-lived than in aged donors.

Comments on this clonotype: The antigen is not known.

A second PCR, run for roughly 7 to 12 cycles, used a sample-barcoded 5' primer plus a J-beta primer mix. CDR3-containing paired-end reads numbering at least 2.5 million came from each sample. Each CDR3 protein is one row after TCRdb ran MiXCR on the 5' RACE reads. In the table there are under 1 million distinct CDR3 sequences, approximately 48% of which are singletons. Trimming took off 4 bases at V and 6 bases at J, with 13 bases between the two ends. Looked up from germline, CDR1 is MNHEY and CDR2 is SVGAGI. This CDR3 spans 14 amino acids. The sample comprised blood. J is TRBJ2-1 and V is TRBV6-5; possible D gene TRBD2, 6 bases. This TCR derives from a man aged 60-69 years in good health. The CDR3 is CASSFGGVGNEQFF. CDR3 bases: TGTGCCAGCAGTTTTGGCGGGGTGGGCAATGAGCAGTTCTTC.